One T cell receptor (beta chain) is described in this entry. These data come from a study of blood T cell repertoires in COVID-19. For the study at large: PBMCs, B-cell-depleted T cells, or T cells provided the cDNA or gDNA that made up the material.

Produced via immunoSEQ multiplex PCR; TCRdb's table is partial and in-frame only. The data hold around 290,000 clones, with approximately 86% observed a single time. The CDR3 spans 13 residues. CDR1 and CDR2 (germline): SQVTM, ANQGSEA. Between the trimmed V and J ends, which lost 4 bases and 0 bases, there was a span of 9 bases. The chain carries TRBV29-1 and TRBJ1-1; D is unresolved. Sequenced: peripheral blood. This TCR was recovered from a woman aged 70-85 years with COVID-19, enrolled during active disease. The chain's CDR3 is CSVVKLMNTEAFF. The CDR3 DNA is TGCAGCGTTGTAAAACTAATGAACACTGAAGCTTTCTTT.